This TCR beta chain originates from a study of post-analysis software for immune sequencing data. Broader study findings: Five TRBV segments, including TRBV5-6, TRBV5-1 and TRBV20-1, were more frequent in patients than controls.

CDR1 and CDR2 (germline): SNHLY, FYNNEI. V was pared by 4 bases and J by 12 bases, with 16 bases between. The CDR3 spans 13 residues. Unique molecular identifiers had been added to the TCR beta cDNA libraries. TCRdb passed the PCR reads through MiXCR, listing each CDR3 protein once. The table lists hundreds of thousands of distinct CDR3 sequences, roughly two fifths of them singletons. This clonotype has only a few counts. Its target is unknown. Sequencing used blood. The TCR originated in a girl between 5 and 17 years old with multiple sclerosis. The rearrangement links TRBV2 to TRBJ2-1, with D maybe TRBD1 (6 bases). The CDR3 nucleotides read TGTGCCAGCAGTGCCCGAGTTTACAGGGCGCAGTTCTTC. Residues: CASSARVYRAQFF.